One sample yielded the 30 T cell receptor beta chains listed below, sequenced in a study of control samples from healthy donors and cancer patients. The assay was immunoSEQ multiplex PCR, and TCRdb's table has in-frame clones only and misses some. In the table there are under 200,000 clones, about 94% of which are singletons. The sequencing input was PBMCs. These receptors all stem from a man in his sixties with colorectal cancer.

V usage is TRBV19 and J usage is TRBJ2-5; TRBD2 is a possible D gene (6 bases). Germline CDR1 and CDR2: LNHDA and SQIVND (reference sequence). V dropped 6 bases and J dropped 4 bases, with 15 bases sitting between them. The CDR3 extends over 14 amino acids. The CDR3 region is CASSKGGGRETQYF. The CDR3 DNA reads TGTGCCAGTAGCAAAGGTGGAGGGAGAGAGACCCAGTACTTC.

The chain employs TRBV4-1 and TRBJ1-5; D is ambiguous. This CDR3 region has 15 residues. Trimming left V 6 bases short and J 3 bases short, with 15 bases between. The germline V gene has CDR1 MGHRA and CDR2 YSYEKL. This CDR3 reads CASSFRTGFNQPQHF. The DNA of the CDR3 is TGCGCCAGCAGTTTTAGGACGGGGTTCAATCAGCCCCAGCATTTT.

For the CDR3, the DNA is TGTGCCAGCAGCCAGGACGGGACACCATACAATGAGCAGTTCTTC. Its translation: CASSQDGTPYNEQFF. This chain joins TRBV4-2 and TRBJ2-1; tentative D call: TRBD1 (6 bases). The CDR3 totals 15 residues. The V gene lost 3 bases and the J gene lost 4 bases, with 13 bases spanning the gap. Germline V gene lookup returns CDR1 LGHNA and CDR2 YNFKEQ.

This chain joins TRBV30 and TRBJ2-6, with D perhaps matching TRBD1 (6 bases). Germline loops: CDR1 GTSNPN, CDR2 SVGIG (reference sequence). The CDR3 length is 13 residues. The CDR3 sequence is CAINRAGANVLTF. CDR3 in DNA: TGTGCTATCAACAGGGCTGGGGCCAACGTCCTGACTTTC.

This chain uses TRBV30 with TRBJ1-6; D may be TRBD1 (5 bases). CDR3 length equals 13 residues. Looked up from germline, CDR1 is GTSNPN and CDR2 is SVGIG (reference sequence). V gave up 0 bases and J gave up 10 bases, with 10 bases separating them. In nucleotides, the CDR3 is TGTGCCTGGAGTGTGGCAGGGACCTCACCCCTCCACTTT. The encoded protein is CAWSVAGTSPLHF.

The chain joins TRBV6-6 to TRBJ1-5, with D perhaps matching TRBD1 (6 bases). The CDR3 has 14 amino acids. Deletions cut 8 bases from V and 2 bases from J, with 13 bases between. Germline V gives CDR1 MNHNY, CDR2 SVGAGI (reference sequence). The CDR3 nucleotides are TGTGCCAGCTTCCAGGGGTTTGGCAATCAGCCCCAGCATTTT. Residues: CASFQGFGNQPQHF.

In nucleotides, the CDR3 is TGCGCCAGCAGCCTAATCTCCGGGGGAGGCTGGGATGGCTACACCTTC. Residues: CASSLISGGGWDGYTF. The V call is TRBV5-1, the J call TRBJ1-2; weak D call: TRBD1 (5 bases). The germline V gene encodes CDR1 SGHRS and CDR2 YFSETQ. Between the trimmed V and J ends, which lost 4 bases and 6 bases, there was a span of 22 bases. This CDR3 is built from 16 residues.

This clone appeared once. The chain links TRBV25-1 to TRBJ2-1; D ambiguous. The germline V gene encodes CDR1 MGHDK and CDR2 SYGVNS. CDR3 length: 15 amino acids. Between the trimmed V and J ends, which lost 2 bases and 1 base, there was a span of 9 bases. The CDR3 region has the DNA TGTGCCAGCAGTGAAGGGATAAGATCCTACAATGAGCAGTTCTTC. Residues: CASSEGIRSYNEQFF.

This sequence joins TRBV5-4 and TRBJ2-3; D perhaps matches TRBD2 (5 bases). This CDR3 comprises 16 residues. The ends were cut back, 5 bases at V and 0 bases at J, with 16 bases in the middle. CDR1 and CDR2 (germline): SGHNT, YYREEE (reference sequence). CDR3 DNA: TGTGCCAGCAGTTCATTTAGCGTTCCTAGCACAGATACGCAGTATTTT. Translating gives CASSSFSVPSTDTQYF.

DNA of the CDR3: TGTGCCAGCAGCTTAGACCGGGGACCAGATACGCAGTATTTT. Protein product: CASSLDRGPDTQYF. J is TRBJ2-3 and V is TRBV11-2, with D perhaps given as TRBD1 or TRBD2 (5 bases each). V was shortened by 0 bases and J by 4 bases, with 8 bases between the two germline ends. The CDR3 runs to 14 residues. CDR1 and CDR2 from the germline V gene are SGHAT and FQNNGV.

This clone was counted a single time. The chain employs TRBV18 and TRBJ2-5; 8 bases match TRBD1. This CDR3 region has 16 residues. Trimming took 5 bases from V and 5 from J; bases not matched to a gene: 13. Germline values: CDR1 KGHSH, CDR2 LQKENI. CDR3 residues: CASSDRGQGSGETQYF. In DNA form, the CDR3 reads TGTGCCAGCTCAGACCGAGGACAGGGCAGTGGGGAGACCCAGTACTTC. The full variable domain, rest sourced from reference TRBV18 and TRBJ2-5, is NAGVMQNPRHLVRRRGQEARLRCSPMKGHSHVYWYRQLPEEGLKFMVYLQKENIIDESGMPKERFSAEFPKEGPSILRIQQVVRGDSAAYFCASSDRGQGSGETQYFGPGTRLLVL.

J is TRBJ2-2 and V is TRBV11-3; no definite D call. V lost 6 bases and J lost 7, with 9 bases in between. CDR1 is SGHNT, CDR2 YENEEA, per germline. The CDR3 contains 12 residues. The DNA of the CDR3 is TGTGCCAGCAGTCGCCCGGGCGGGGAGCTGTTTTTT. Encoded protein: CASSRPGGELFF.

This rearrangement joins TRBV5-6 to TRBJ1-1; D gene unclear. Deletions cut 0 bases from V and 5 bases from J, with 17 bases between. Per germline, CDR1 SGHDT and CDR2 YYEEEE. This CDR3 spans 16 amino acids. CDR3 nucleotides: TGTGCCAGCAGCTTGGACCGCTGGGAGTGGGAGACTGAAGCTTTCTTT. Its protein product is CASSLDRWEWETEAFF.

The chain recombines TRBV9 with TRBJ2-3; a weak D match, TRBD2 (6 bases). The V gene's germline CDR1 is SGDLS and CDR2 YYNGEE. The CDR3 is 17 amino acids. Deletions cut 0 bases from V and 0 bases from J, with 14 bases between. The CDR3 protein is CASSVVGGVTSTDTQYF. CDR3 in DNA: TGTGCCAGCAGCGTAGTCGGGGGTGTTACTAGCACAGATACGCAGTATTTT.

The gene calls are TRBV14 and TRBJ1-2; D unresolved. There are 13 residues in the CDR3. V was clipped by 1 base and J by 4 bases, with 7 bases between them. The germline CDR1 and CDR2 sequences are SGHDN and FVKESK. The CDR3 nucleotides read TGTGCCAGCAGCCAAGGCCAGACCTATGGCTACACCTTC. Translating it yields CASSQGQTYGYTF.

The chain has TRBV15 and TRBJ2-7; TRBD1 might be the D (5 bases). Germline assignment: CDR1 LNHNV and CDR2 YYDKDF (reference sequence). Trimming removed 4 bases at V and 7 bases at J, with 8 bases between. The CDR3 loop spans 11 amino acids. CDR3 bases: TGTGCCACCAGCACCTCAGGGGAGCAGTACTTC. Translation: CATSTSGEQYF.

About this clone: This CDR3 is also generated by other DNA sequences in the sample. The chain recombines TRBV30 with TRBJ1-4; 10 bases fit TRBD1. V lost 2 bases and J lost 7; bases outside the gene matches: 4. The CDR3 is 14 amino acids. The germline gives CDR1 GTSNPN, CDR2 SVGIG (reference sequence). CDR3 region: CAWSPGQGGEKLFF. As DNA, the CDR3 is TGTGCCTGGAGTCCAGGACAGGGGGGTGAAAAACTGTTTTTT.

The V call is TRBV7-2, the J call TRBJ2-5; D gene uncertain. Per germline, CDR1 SGHTA and CDR2 FQGNSA. CDR3 length equals 16 residues. V lost 0 bases and J 2 bases, leaving 13 bases between the germline ends. CDR3 DNA: TGTGCCAGCAGCTTAGCGGTAGCCTCAGGTCAAGAGACCCAGTACTTC. Its translation: CASSLAVASGQETQYF.

The chain employs TRBV19 and TRBJ1-4, with D maybe TRBD1 (5 bases). V was pared by 3 bases and J by 6 bases, with 11 bases between. The CDR3 length is 14 residues. CDR1 LNHDA and CDR2 SQIVND come from the germline V gene (reference sequence). CDR3: CASSIGQGDEKLFF. CDR3 bases: TGTGCCAGTAGTATTGGGCAGGGCGATGAAAAACTGTTTTTT.

The rearrangement links TRBV10-2 to TRBJ2-7, with TRBD1 matching 8 bases. CDR3 length: 15 residues. The V and J ends lost 8 bases and 2 bases, in that order; junction bases with no gene match: 11. Germline V gene lookup returns CDR1 WSHSY and CDR2 SAAADI. The CDR3 DNA sequence: TGCGCCAGCCGCCGCCAAGGACAGGGAGCCTACGAGCAGTACTTC. It specifies CASRRQGQGAYEQYF.

This rearrangement joins TRBV10-3 to TRBJ1-6; 7 bases match TRBD1. Germline CDR1 and CDR2: ENHRY and SYGVKD. V lost 0 bases and J lost 6; bases outside the gene matches: 5. CDR3 length: 16 residues. For the CDR3, the DNA is TGTGCCATCAGTGAGTCGAGGGGACAGACTAATTCACCCCTCCACTTT. Its translation is CAISESRGQTNSPLHF.

The chain recombines TRBV19 with TRBJ2-7; D is possibly TRBD2 (6 bases). Germline V gives CDR1 LNHDA, CDR2 SQIVND (reference sequence). V lost 3 bases and J lost 6, with 12 bases in between. The CDR3 consists of 13 residues. The CDR3 coding sequence is TGTGCCAGTAGTATCGGAGGGGCGACCGAGCAGTACTTC. The encoded protein is CASSIGGATEQYF. The complete variable domain, with remaining parts taken from reference TRBV19 and TRBJ2-7, reads DGGITQSPKYLFRKEGQNVTLSCEQNLNHDAMYWYRQDPGQGLRLIYYSQIVNDFQKGDIAEGYSVSREKKESFPLTVTSAQKNPTAFYLCASSIGGATEQYFGPGTRLTVT.

The chain links TRBV7-2 to TRBJ1-1; D uncertain. Trimming removed 2 bases at V and 2 bases at J, with 9 bases between. The length of the CDR3 is 14 residues. The germline CDR1 and CDR2 sequences are SGHTA and FQGNSA. The CDR3 DNA sequence: TGTGCCAGCAGCTTATCGGAGGCCAACACTGAAGCTTTCTTT. It encodes CASSLSEANTEAFF.

The chain employs TRBV10-3 and TRBJ2-3; D is unresolved. V shed 0 bases and J shed 5 bases, with 15 bases lying between them. Per germline, CDR1 ENHRY and CDR2 SYGVKD. This CDR3 is 16 amino acids long. This CDR3 reads CAISESGSPRGDTQYF. The CDR3, as DNA: TGTGCCATCAGTGAGTCGGGTAGCCCCCGTGGAGATACGCAGTATTTT.

This chain joins TRBV10-3 and TRBJ1-1; D is unclear. Trimming removed 7 bases from V and 1 base from J, with 10 bases in between. This CDR3 region has 13 residues. In germline, CDR1 is ENHRY, CDR2 SYGVKD. The CDR3 sequence: CAITNTRNTEAFF. The CDR3 DNA reads TGTGCCATCACAAACACAAGGAACACTGAAGCTTTCTTT.

The genes are TRBV5-1 and TRBJ1-1; the D gene is possibly TRBD1 (6 bases). CDR1 is SGHRS and CDR2 is YFSETQ in the germline V gene. The ends were cut back, 10 bases at V and 1 base at J, with 14 bases in the middle. The CDR3 has 13 residues. In DNA, the CDR3 is TGCGCCGCCCCCTCAGGGGAGAACACTGAAGCTTTCTTT. This sequence encodes CAAPSGENTEAFF.

The V and J genes are TRBV6-6 and TRBJ1-2; D uncertain. The CDR3 runs 17 residues. The V gene lost 5 bases and the J gene lost 7 bases, with 26 bases spanning the gap. Germline values: CDR1 MNHNY, CDR2 SVGAGI (reference sequence). For the CDR3, the DNA is TGTGCCAGCAGTCCCCCCGGACTCGCGGCAACCCGGCTTGGCTACACCTTC. Its translation: CASSPPGLAATRLGYTF.

The genes are TRBV29-1 and TRBJ2-7; D is undetermined. This CDR3 region has 12 residues. Trimming pared 1 base from V and 5 bases from J, leaving 9 bases between. Germline V gives CDR1 SQVTM, CDR2 ANQGSEA. CDR3 region: CSVEVPLNEQYF. CDR3 sequence (DNA): TGCAGCGTTGAAGTACCTCTGAACGAGCAGTACTTC.

The chain employs TRBV5-1 and TRBJ1-1; TRBD1 is a possible D gene (6 bases). The CDR3 spans 13 residues. Trimming removed 0 bases from V and 10 bases from J, with 13 bases in between. Germline V gene data show CDR1 as SGHRS and CDR2 as YFSETQ. The CDR3 DNA reads as TGCGCCAGCAGCTTGGAACCGGGGGCTGGAGCTTTCTTT. Amino acids: CASSLEPGAGAFF.

The chain couples TRBV19 to TRBJ2-3; D perhaps matches TRBD2 (5 bases). The CDR3 consists of 13 residues. V lost 7 bases to trimming and J lost 7 bases, with 15 bases between them. Germline lookup yields CDR1 LNHDA and CDR2 SQIVND (reference sequence). The CDR3 loop is CASNEGMLNTQYF. DNA of the CDR3: TGTGCCAGTAACGAGGGCATGCTGAATACGCAGTATTTT.